The rows below give T cell receptor beta chains drawn from one sample of a study of blood T cells in healthy people across ages. Each CDR3 protein is one row after TCRdb ran MiXCR on the 5' RACE reads. The table includes approximately 960,000 distinct CDR3 sequences, about 27% detected once. These data also featured in a second study, about T cells of mothers and their children.

The sample consisted of blood. These receptors all stem from a woman aged 40 to 55 in good health. Both conserved end residues are part of each CDR3. Each record gives: CDR3 protein, CDR3 DNA, V gene, J gene, clone size, D gene. The D gene is left open where the match is weak. Clone size is shown for a subset of rows, as once, few, many or a class of expanded clone.

CDR3 protein: CASSYDRRRFTEAFF
CDR3 DNA: TGTGCCAGCAGTTACGATCGGAGAAGGTTCACTGAAGCTTTCTTT
V gene: TRBV6-6
J gene: TRBJ1-1
clone size: NA
D gene: NA

CDR3 protein: CASRTTNNSPLHF
CDR3 DNA: TGTGCCAGCAGAACGACAAATAATTCACCCCTCCACTTT
V gene: TRBV9
J gene: TRBJ1-6
clone size: few
D gene: NA

CDR3 protein: CSAPSGSTDTQYF
CDR3 DNA: TGCAGTGCCCCTAGCGGAAGCACAGATACGCAGTATTTT
V gene: TRBV20-1
J gene: TRBJ2-3
clone size: NA
D gene: TRBD2

CDR3 protein: CSVQATGGVEAFF
CDR3 DNA: TGCAGCGTCCAGGCTACAGGGGGCGTAGAAGCTTTCTTT
V gene: TRBV29-1
J gene: TRBJ1-1
clone size: NA
D gene: TRBD1

CDR3 protein: CAPFSRGQGDKSLLYEQYF
CDR3 DNA: TGTGCCCCCTTTAGCCGCGGACAGGGGGATAAAAGCTTACTCTACGAGCAGTACTTC
V gene: TRBV24-1
J gene: TRBJ2-7
clone size: many
D gene: TRBD1

CDR3 protein: CSAVGVGYNEQFF
CDR3 DNA: TGCAGTGCTGTGGGGGTCGGGTACAATGAGCAGTTCTTC
V gene: TRBV20-1
J gene: TRBJ2-1
clone size: few
D gene: NA

CDR3 protein: CASSLGQGMALHF
CDR3 DNA: TGTGCCAGCAGTTTAGGACAGGGGATGGCCCTCCACTTT
V gene: TRBV27
J gene: TRBJ1-6
clone size: NA
D gene: TRBD1

CDR3 protein: CSARDPRRSNEQFF
CDR3 DNA: TGCAGTGCTAGAGATCCAAGGAGGAGCAATGAGCAGTTCTTC
V gene: TRBV20-1
J gene: TRBJ2-1
clone size: many
D gene: NA

CDR3 protein: CASSESVVRAEQYF
CDR3 DNA: TGCGCCAGCAGTGAGTCGGTGGTGAGGGCCGAGCAGTACTTC
V gene: TRBV10-2
J gene: TRBJ2-7
clone size: NA
D gene: NA

CDR3 protein: CASTPGTGPSYGYTF
CDR3 DNA: TGTGCCAGCACCCCCGGGACAGGGCCGAGCTATGGCTACACCTTC
V gene: TRBV28
J gene: TRBJ1-2
clone size: few
D gene: TRBD1

CDR3 protein: CSASVPIAYEQYF
CDR3 DNA: TGCAGTGCTAGTGTCCCCATTGCCTACGAGCAGTACTTC
V gene: TRBV20-1
J gene: TRBJ2-7
clone size: NA
D gene: NA

CDR3 protein: CSVGSTGNSNQPQHF
CDR3 DNA: TGCAGCGTGGGATCAACAGGGAACAGCAATCAGCCCCAGCATTTT
V gene: TRBV29-1
J gene: TRBJ1-5
clone size: few
D gene: NA

CDR3 protein: CSARGQINQPQHF
CDR3 DNA: TGCAGTGCTAGGGGACAGATCAATCAGCCCCAGCATTTT
V gene: TRBV20-1
J gene: TRBJ1-5
clone size: few
D gene: TRBD1

CDR3 protein: CASSHEQGSRGYTF
CDR3 DNA: TGTGCCAGCAGCCACGAACAGGGTTCGAGGGGCTACACCTTC
V gene: TRBV4-2
J gene: TRBJ1-2
clone size: many
D gene: NA

CDR3 protein: CSARDSQGSYGYTF
CDR3 DNA: TGCAGTGCTAGAGATTCGCAGGGGAGCTATGGCTACACCTTC
V gene: TRBV20-1
J gene: TRBJ1-2
clone size: NA
D gene: NA

CDR3 protein: CASSEARGTGGAFEKLFF
CDR3 DNA: TGTGCCAGCAGTGAAGCGCGTGGGACAGGGGGCGCTTTTGAAAAACTGTTTTTT
V gene: TRBV6-1
J gene: TRBJ1-4
clone size: NA
D gene: TRBD1

CDR3 protein: CASSLGASGGGEQFF
CDR3 DNA: TGTGCCAGCAGCTTAGGGGCTAGCGGGGGCGGTGAGCAGTTCTTC
V gene: TRBV7-6
J gene: TRBJ2-1
clone size: few
D gene: TRBD2

CDR3 protein: CASRRQGQGDEQYF
CDR3 DNA: TGTGCCAGCAGAAGACAGGGGCAGGGGGACGAGCAGTACTTC
V gene: TRBV28
J gene: TRBJ2-7
clone size: NA
D gene: TRBD1

CDR3 protein: CASSVAHIQGSRYGYTF
CDR3 DNA: TGTGCCAGCAGCGTAGCGCATATACAGGGATCTCGGTATGGCTACACCTTC
V gene: TRBV9
J gene: TRBJ1-2
clone size: NA
D gene: NA

CDR3 protein: CASSPGLAGGREQYF
CDR3 DNA: TGTGCCAGCTCACCGGGACTAGCGGGGGGGCGTGAGCAGTACTTC
V gene: TRBV18
J gene: TRBJ2-7
clone size: many
D gene: TRBD2

CDR3 protein: CSARDYGRPEQYF
CDR3 DNA: TGCAGTGCTAGAGATTACGGGAGGCCGGAGCAGTACTTC
V gene: TRBV20-1
J gene: TRBJ2-7
clone size: many
D gene: TRBD2

CDR3 protein: CASSPTGSGGETQYF
CDR3 DNA: TGTGCCAGCTCACCAACCGGCTCAGGGGGAGAGACCCAGTACTTC
V gene: TRBV18
J gene: TRBJ2-5
clone size: few
D gene: TRBD1

CDR3 protein: CASSLEIWGTHLYEQYF
CDR3 DNA: TGTGCCAGCAGCTTGGAGATTTGGGGGACCCACCTCTACGAGCAGTACTTC
V gene: TRBV5-6
J gene: TRBJ2-7
clone size: few
D gene: NA

CDR3 protein: CASNEGDTGELFF
CDR3 DNA: TGTGCCAGCAATGAAGGGGACACCGGGGAGCTGTTTTTT
V gene: TRBV6-1
J gene: TRBJ2-2
clone size: NA
D gene: NA

CDR3 protein: CASSRDRVGQETQYF
CDR3 DNA: TGCGCCAGCAGCCGGGACAGGGTGGGACAAGAGACCCAGTACTTC
V gene: TRBV4-3
J gene: TRBJ2-5
clone size: few
D gene: TRBD1

CDR3 protein: CASSLVQGYGYTF
CDR3 DNA: TGTGCCAGCAGTTTGGTACAGGGCTATGGCTACACCTTC
V gene: TRBV27
J gene: TRBJ1-2
clone size: NA
D gene: NA

CDR3 protein: CSVEGDSYYEQYF
CDR3 DNA: TGCAGCGTTGAAGGGGACAGCTACTACGAGCAGTACTTC
V gene: TRBV29-1
J gene: TRBJ2-7
clone size: many
D gene: TRBD1

CDR3 protein: CSVEAGAANTEAFF
CDR3 DNA: TGCAGCGTGGAGGCCGGGGCAGCAAACACTGAAGCTTTCTTT
V gene: TRBV29-1
J gene: TRBJ1-1
clone size: NA
D gene: NA

CDR3 protein: CASSSSVVYGYTF
CDR3 DNA: TGTGCCAGCAGCTCTAGCGTCGTGTATGGCTACACCTTC
V gene: TRBV7-2
J gene: TRBJ1-2
clone size: NA
D gene: NA

CDR3 protein: CASSPSRADEQYF
CDR3 DNA: TGCGCCAGCAGCCCATCCCGGGCGGACGAGCAGTACTTC
V gene: TRBV5-1
J gene: TRBJ2-7
clone size: few
D gene: NA

CDR3 protein: CASSQDPTGTSNQPQHF
CDR3 DNA: TGCGCCAGCAGCCAGGACCCCACAGGGACGAGCAATCAGCCCCAGCATTTT
V gene: TRBV4-1
J gene: TRBJ1-5
clone size: few
D gene: NA

CDR3 protein: CSVDDGYTF
CDR3 DNA: TGCAGCGTCGACGATGGCTACACCTTC
V gene: TRBV29-1
J gene: TRBJ1-2
clone size: many
D gene: NA

CDR3 protein: CASSQEGRGTEAFF
CDR3 DNA: TGCGCCAGCAGCCAAGAGGGGAGAGGCACTGAAGCTTTCTTT
V gene: TRBV4-3
J gene: TRBJ1-1
clone size: NA
D gene: NA

CDR3 protein: CASSLWTDPAGELFF
CDR3 DNA: TGTGCCAGCAGCTTATGGACAGATCCTGCCGGGGAGCTGTTTTTT
V gene: TRBV5-6
J gene: TRBJ2-2
clone size: NA
D gene: NA

CDR3 protein: CASIATVLSYEQYF
CDR3 DNA: TGTGCCAGCATTGCGACAGTCCTCTCCTACGAGCAGTACTTC
V gene: TRBV6-1
J gene: TRBJ2-7
clone size: many
D gene: NA

CDR3 protein: CASSHRANPTEQYF
CDR3 DNA: TGTGCCAGCAGTCACAGGGCGAACCCCACAGAGCAGTACTTC
V gene: TRBV7-9
J gene: TRBJ2-5
clone size: many
D gene: NA

CDR3 protein: CASRSGGQGEQYF
CDR3 DNA: TGTGCCAGCCGGTCAGGGGGGCAGGGCGAGCAGTACTTC
V gene: TRBV7-2
J gene: TRBJ2-7
clone size: few
D gene: NA

CDR3 protein: CASSPKDLGFYGYTF
CDR3 DNA: TGTGCCAGCAGTCCAAAGGATTTAGGGTTCTACGGCTACACCTTC
V gene: TRBV28
J gene: TRBJ1-2
clone size: many
D gene: NA

CDR3 protein: CSAPDRGSGADTEAFF
CDR3 DNA: TGCAGTGCCCCCGACAGGGGGTCCGGCGCCGACACTGAAGCTTTCTTT
V gene: TRBV20-1
J gene: TRBJ1-1
clone size: few
D gene: TRBD1

CDR3 protein: CASSLSGGDYGYTF
CDR3 DNA: TGTGCCAGCAGCTTATCGGGGGGCGACTATGGCTACACCTTC
V gene: TRBV7-3
J gene: TRBJ1-2
clone size: many
D gene: NA

CDR3 protein: CSVEDRTFDRGPNTGELFF
CDR3 DNA: TGCAGCGTTGAAGACCGCACTTTCGACAGGGGTCCGAACACCGGGGAGCTGTTTTTT
V gene: TRBV29-1
J gene: TRBJ2-2
clone size: NA
D gene: TRBD1

CDR3 protein: CASSQEPRDPYNEQFF
CDR3 DNA: TGCGCCAGCAGCCAAGAACCCAGAGATCCCTACAATGAGCAGTTCTTC
V gene: TRBV4-1
J gene: TRBJ2-1
clone size: few
D gene: NA

CDR3 protein: CASSQDTSGATQETQYF
CDR3 DNA: TGTGCCAGCAGCCAAGATACTAGCGGGGCGACCCAAGAGACCCAGTACTTC
V gene: TRBV3-1
J gene: TRBJ2-5
clone size: NA
D gene: TRBD2

CDR3 protein: CASSPLGSSYEQYF
CDR3 DNA: TGTGCCAGCAGCCCGCTGGGTTCCTCCTACGAGCAGTACTTC
V gene: TRBV14
J gene: TRBJ2-7
clone size: few
D gene: NA

CDR3 protein: CSVSGGFEQFF
CDR3 DNA: TGCAGCGTCTCAGGGGGCTTTGAGCAGTTCTTC
V gene: TRBV29-1
J gene: TRBJ2-1
clone size: many
D gene: TRBD1

CDR3 protein: CASSQGQGALETQYF
CDR3 DNA: TGTGCCAGCAGCCAGGGACAGGGGGCTTTGGAGACCCAGTACTTC
V gene: TRBV14
J gene: TRBJ2-5
clone size: many
D gene: TRBD1

CDR3 protein: CASGIGAGDRGTNYEQYF
CDR3 DNA: TGTGCCAGCGGAATCGGGGCTGGGGATCGAGGGACGAACTACGAGCAGTACTTC
V gene: TRBV28
J gene: TRBJ2-7
clone size: NA
D gene: NA

CDR3 protein: CAWSRRGYNGQFF
CDR3 DNA: TGTGCCTGGAGTAGGAGGGGATACAATGGGCAGTTCTTC
V gene: TRBV30
J gene: TRBJ2-1
clone size: NA
D gene: NA

CDR3 protein: CASSPPTSNEKLFF
CDR3 DNA: TGTGCCAGCTCACCACCGACAAGTAATGAAAAACTGTTTTTT
V gene: TRBV18
J gene: TRBJ1-4
clone size: NA
D gene: NA

CDR3 protein: CASSLGEVIGETQYF
CDR3 DNA: TGTGCCAGCAGTTTGGGCGAGGTTATAGGGGAGACCCAGTACTTC
V gene: TRBV28
J gene: TRBJ2-5
clone size: NA
D gene: NA

CDR3 protein: CASSQDLAGYNEQFF
CDR3 DNA: TGTGCCAGCAGCCAAGATCTAGCGGGGTACAATGAGCAGTTCTTC
V gene: TRBV4-2
J gene: TRBJ2-1
clone size: few
D gene: TRBD2